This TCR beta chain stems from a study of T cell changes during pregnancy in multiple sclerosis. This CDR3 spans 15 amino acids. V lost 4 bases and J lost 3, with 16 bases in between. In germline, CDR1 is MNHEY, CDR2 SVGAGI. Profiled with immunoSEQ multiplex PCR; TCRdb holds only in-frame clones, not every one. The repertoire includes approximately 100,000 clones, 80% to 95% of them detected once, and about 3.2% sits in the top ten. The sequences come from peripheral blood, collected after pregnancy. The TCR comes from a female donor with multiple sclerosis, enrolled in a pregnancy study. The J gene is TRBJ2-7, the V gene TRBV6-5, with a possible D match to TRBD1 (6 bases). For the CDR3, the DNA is TGTGCCAGCAGTTTTGGACAGAGGTCCATCTACGAGCAGTACTTC. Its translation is CASSFGQRSIYEQYF.